Below, one T cell receptor beta chain is given with its context. The data were taken from a study of blood T cell repertoires in COVID-19. Study-level information: The analysed material was cDNA or gDNA that came from T cells, B-cell-depleted T cells, or PBMCs.

Original handling: Using reference gene primer amplification, nucleated cell counts were estimated. The repertoire was sequenced with immunoSEQ multiplex PCR; TCRdb's copy has only in-frame clones and lacks some. V, J and clone size reflect that table, while D and trimming were determined from the DNA. The data contain 85,000 to 110,000 clones, approximately 84% of them seen just once; the ten biggest clones take up roughly 6.2%. Sequences were obtained from peripheral blood. This clonotype was sampled from a human donor in a cohort sampled during active COVID-19.

The CDR3 sequence is CSARTRGYTF. The DNA for the CDR3 is TGCAGTGCTAGGACTAGAGGCTACACCTTC. The rearrangement links TRBV20-1 to TRBJ1-2; no definite D call. V was pared by 3 bases and J by 8 bases, with 7 bases between. CDR1 is DFQATT and CDR2 is SNEGSKA in the germline V gene (reference sequence). The CDR3 has 10 residues.